The clone carrying this T cell receptor (beta chain) was counted ten times or more. Its cognate antigen is unknown. Trimming stripped 5 bases from V and 9 bases from J, with 14 bases between. The length of the CDR3 is 13 residues. Germline CDR1 is SGHTA and CDR2 is FQGNSA. This specimen belongs to a study of T-cell memory formation after mild COVID-19. Across the study: TCR clusters were mostly confined to one donor each.

Overall study results and limits: Clones that contracted clustered mainly in CM and EM if CD4+ and in EMRA if CD8+. CD4+ bias marked clones expanding day 15 to 37, unlike balanced contracting clones.

TCR alpha and TCR beta cDNA libraries carrying sample barcodes and UMIs came from 5'RACE with constant-segment primers. TCRdb analysed the 5' RACE reads with MiXCR anew, one entry per CDR3 protein. The table records more than 350,000 distinct CDR3 sequences, roughly 15% of them present only once. This rearrangement joins TRBV7-2 to TRBJ2-1, with D possibly called TRBD1 or TRBD2 (5 bases each). The TCR sequence derives from a man aged 18-30 years who had mild COVID-19 (a few samples of this study predate the infection). Cell type and time point are not known. Sequencing was carried out using PBMCs or a T cell subset sorted from them (not recorded which). Here the CDR3 DNA reads TGTGCCAGCAGCATGGCCCCAGGGACTGAGCAGTTCTTC. As protein: CASSMAPGTEQFF.